This T cell receptor beta chain was found in a study of a mutant IDH1 vaccine in newly diagnosed glioma. About the study: Vaccines began 4-6 weeks after radiotherapy alone, or with temozolomide cycles.

Assay: immunoSEQ multiplex PCR; the TCRdb copy retains only in-frame clones and omits some. The sample holds 30,000 to 40,000 clones, roughly 80% seen once. As concerns this clone: Its specificity is unknown.

Time point defined: week 5, during vaccination. All doses held 300 ug of mutant IDH1 20-mer peptide, with topical imiquimod. V was trimmed by 1 base and J by 2 bases, leaving 12 bases between them. This CDR3 comprises 16 residues. Germline CDR1 and CDR2: MNHNY and SVGAGI (reference sequence). The chain has TRBV6-6 and TRBJ1-5; D may be TRBD1 (5 bases). This clonotype was sampled from a man between 25 and 39 years old with glioma. Source: PBMCs, taken from a glioma patient whose treatment included an IDH1 peptide vaccine. CDR3 loop: CASSYFGAGGNQPQHF. The CDR3 nucleotides read TGTGCCAGCAGTTACTTCGGGGCAGGAGGCAATCAGCCCCAGCATTTT.